This TCR beta chain stems from a study of shared clonotypes between healthy human individuals (TCRdb year 2020). As for the study more broadly: The cohort comprised a couple of women and three men aged 18 to 49 years. Per donor, three plates each were used for CD4 naive and CD4 memory, two for CD8 naive, and one for CD8 memory. The study deeply sequenced blood TCR repertoires of about 5 healthy adults to estimate repertoire size and the extent of clonotype sharing between individuals. Different laboratories and diverse techniques were used to prepare libraries and sequence TCR repertoires, to increase sequencing depth and limit assay-specific biases. Per donor, leukapheresis produced somewhere between about 0.9 and 9.5 billion PBMCs.

Spanning cysteine to phenylalanine, the CDR3 consists of 14 amino acids. Only the CDR3 part of the read is kept: 42 bases, read in frame from the first base. Trimming removed 1 base from V and 8 bases from J, leaving 13 bases between the germline ends. In the germline V gene, CDR1 corresponds to SGHRS and CDR2 to YFSETQ. Using the deep immunoSEQ assay, TCR CDR3 regions were amplified from genomic DNA by multiplex PCR. Extracted genomic DNA from each cell subset was spread evenly across all wells of several immunoSEQ 96-well plates, with each plate serving as a replicate. For sorted subsets, around 0.2 ug of genomic DNA, equivalent to around 31,000 T cell genomes, went into each replicate PCR. Purified libraries were measured with a Qubit 3.0 fluorometer, size-checked on a Bioanalyzer 2100, and measured again with the KAPA Library Quantification kit. A separate single-read 150-cycle Illumina NextSeq 550 flow cell was used to sequence each immunoSEQ 96-well plate. Concerning the study's data processing: The immunoSEQ output contained only junctional sequences without quality scores, so filtering could not match that applied to full-length reads. Sequences were annotated with PyIR, a Python wrapper for IgBLAST v1.9, and V/J genes and CDR3 were assigned using IMGT germline references. Reads with weak V/J assignments (E-value above 1e-6), missing CDR3, stop codons, out-of-frame junctions, or ambiguous translated residues were removed. V3J clonotypes were defined as sequences sharing the same inferred V gene, J gene, and CDR3 amino acid sequence. To compute the percentage overlap between repertoires, the number of shared unique clonotypes was divided by the size of the smaller repertoire. RTK rarefaction, the Chao1 estimator, and Recon v2.1 estimates of unobserved clonotypes were used to assess repertoire richness. Generation probabilities were computed with OLGA for all TCRbeta clonotypes obtained by the gDNA method from several donors. Imported from immuneACCESS, the table was reduced by TCRdb to in-frame sequences with V and J called. These copies leave out some clones; in studies compared against another copy, an unresolved V gene accounts for under half, and the cause of the remainder is not known. V and J calls and clone size are given by that table; D and trimming were obtained from the DNA. The sample has just over 2,000,000 clones on record, about 95% of them singletons. The biggest ten clones account for 1.1% of the sample.

The paper's findings and limits, for the study overall: Clonotypes shared by all four sorted-subset donors showed higher generation probabilities than non-shared clonotypes. Sampling was restricted to blood, and TCR repertoires in tissues likely differ from the TCR repertoires found in blood. Because the study included a small number of donors, the genetic and exposure-history diversity represented was limited. Approximately 5% of naive CD4, roughly 3.5% of naive CD8, approximately 2% of memory CD4, and about 0.4% of memory CD8 clonotypes were shared across several donors. Incomplete sequencing was indicated by rarefaction of sorted-subset datasets, despite the large sequencing depth. Pairwise subsampling indicated that sequencing depth was expected to affect the degree of clonotype sharing among donors. Larger estimated clonotype richness was generally found for naive subsets than for memory subsets.

This clone was seen a single time. Which antigen it targets is not known. The record has no base qualities; no much larger clone is one base away. For the CD8 naive samples, CD45RO-negative cells were positively selected for CCR7, yielding a CD45RA+CCR7+ population from which TemRA cells were excluded. Donors were healthy HIV-negative adults with no recently reported acute infections or vaccinations. Only Caucasian adults living in Nashville, Tennessee, USA were represented among the donors. After blood collection by leukapheresis, PBMCs were isolated using Ficoll-Histopaque density gradient centrifugation and then cryopreserved in the vapor phase of liquid nitrogen. Analytical flow cytometry was used to check the purity and quantity of every magnetically sorted T cell population. Genomic DNA was isolated from every sorted fraction and measured by UV absorbance on a Nanodrop 2000c.

Recombination linked TRBV5-1 to TRBJ2-4; TRBD2 is perhaps the D gene, given 6 matching bases. The sequenced sample consisted of naive CD8+ T cells sorted from blood. The cell subset or site label for this specimen denotes: CD45RA+CCR7+. This TCR was sampled from a man aged 18 to 30 in good health. The CDR3 loop reads CASSLMEGVDIQYF. Here is the DNA: TGCGCCAGCAGCTTGATGGAGGGAGTAGACATTCAGTACTTC.